This T cell receptor beta chain was recovered during a study of blood T cell repertoires in COVID-19. The wider study: Donors in the United States, Italy and Spain gave samples during acute or convalescent COVID-19.

Authors' processing steps: Reference gene primer amplification gave estimated nucleated cell counts. Profiled with immunoSEQ multiplex PCR; TCRdb holds only in-frame clones, not every one. Clone size and the V and J calls come from that table; the DNA yielded D and trimming. The sample consists of 95,000 to 110,000 clones, 84% of them appearing once. V shed 2 bases and J shed 9 bases, with 12 bases lying between them. The CDR3 length is 14 residues. Germline V gives CDR1 SGHRS, CDR2 YFSETQ. J is TRBJ1-6 and V is TRBV5-1; D is perhaps TRBD1 (5 bases). The clonotype comes from a man aged 55 to 69 with acute or convalescent COVID-19. The specimen was peripheral blood. CDR3 region: CASSFTGGGSPLHF. Here the CDR3 DNA reads TGCGCCAGCAGCTTCACCGGGGGTGGTTCACCCCTCCACTTT.